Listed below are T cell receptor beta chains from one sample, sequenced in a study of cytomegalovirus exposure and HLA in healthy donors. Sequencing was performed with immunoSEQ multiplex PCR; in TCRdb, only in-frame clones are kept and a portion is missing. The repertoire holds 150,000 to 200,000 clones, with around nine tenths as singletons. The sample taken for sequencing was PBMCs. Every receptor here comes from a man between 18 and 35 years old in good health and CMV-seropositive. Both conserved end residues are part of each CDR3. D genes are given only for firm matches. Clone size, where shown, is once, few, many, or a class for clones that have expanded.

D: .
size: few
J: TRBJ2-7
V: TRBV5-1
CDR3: CASSLASRAAYEQYF
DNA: TGCGCCAGCAGCTTGGCGTCTAGAGCTGCCTACGAGCAGTACTTC

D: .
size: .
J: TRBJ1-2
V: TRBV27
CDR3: CASSPKGEKYYGYTF
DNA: TGTGCCAGCAGTCCCAAGGGGGAGAAGTACTATGGCTACACCTTC

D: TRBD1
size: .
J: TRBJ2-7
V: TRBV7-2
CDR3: CASSLGTGWYEQYF
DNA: TGTGCCAGCAGCTTAGGGACAGGGTGGTACGAGCAGTACTTC

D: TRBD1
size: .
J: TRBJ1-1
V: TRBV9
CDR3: CASSAGGIGTEAFF
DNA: TGTGCCAGCAGCGCAGGGGGGATTGGGACTGAAGCTTTCTTT

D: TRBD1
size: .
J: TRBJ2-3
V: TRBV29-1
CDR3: CSATGAPTDTQYF
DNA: TGCAGCGCCACAGGGGCCCCCACAGATACGCAGTATTTT

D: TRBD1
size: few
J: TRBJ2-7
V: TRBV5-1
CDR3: CASLSTGGTYEQYF
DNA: TGCGCCAGCCTTTCGACAGGGGGCACCTACGAGCAGTACTTC

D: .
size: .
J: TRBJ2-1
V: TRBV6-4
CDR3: CASSDSSRDEQFF
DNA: TGTGCCAGCAGTGACTCTAGCCGCGATGAGCAGTTCTTC

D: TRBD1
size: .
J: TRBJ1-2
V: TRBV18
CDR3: CASSPQEGAVYGYTF
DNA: TGTGCCAGCTCACCCCAGGAGGGGGCAGTCTATGGCTACACCTTC

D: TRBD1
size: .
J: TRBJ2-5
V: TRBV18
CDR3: CASSTTGSGTQYF
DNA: TGTGCCAGCTCGACGACAGGGTCGGGGACCCAGTACTTC

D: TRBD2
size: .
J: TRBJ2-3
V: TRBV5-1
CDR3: CASSLGVASGGRSTDTQYF
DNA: TGCGCCAGCAGCTTGGGCGTCGCTAGCGGGGGCCGTAGCACAGATACGCAGTATTTT

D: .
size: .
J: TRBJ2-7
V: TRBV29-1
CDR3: CSVDEGDEQYF
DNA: TGCAGCGTAGACGAAGGGGACGAGCAGTACTTC

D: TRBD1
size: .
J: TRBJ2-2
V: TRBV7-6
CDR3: CASRTDRAGELFF
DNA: TGTGCCAGCAGAACCGACAGGGCCGGGGAGCTGTTTTTT

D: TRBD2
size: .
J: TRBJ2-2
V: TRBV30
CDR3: CAWRLAGTNTGELFF
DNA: TGTGCCTGGAGACTAGCGGGGACGAACACCGGGGAGCTGTTTTTT

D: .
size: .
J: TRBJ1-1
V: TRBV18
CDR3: CASSLETEAFF
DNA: TGTGCCAGCTCACTAGAGACTGAAGCTTTCTTT

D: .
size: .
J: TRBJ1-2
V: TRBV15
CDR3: CATQAGNYGYTF
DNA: TGTGCCACCCAGGCAGGGAACTATGGCTACACCTTC

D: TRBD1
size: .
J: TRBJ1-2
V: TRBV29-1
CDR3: CSVEDQGGGYTF
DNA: TGCAGCGTTGAAGATCAGGGGGGTGGCTACACCTTC

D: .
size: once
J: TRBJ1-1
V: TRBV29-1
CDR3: CSVAWQVESEAFF
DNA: TGCAGCGTTGCGTGGCAGGTCGAGAGTGAAGCTTTCTTT

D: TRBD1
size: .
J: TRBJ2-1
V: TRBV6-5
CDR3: CASRPGQSPYNEQFF
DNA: TGTGCCAGCAGGCCGGGACAGTCTCCCTACAATGAGCAGTTCTTC

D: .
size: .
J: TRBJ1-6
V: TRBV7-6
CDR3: CASSLLQANSPLHF
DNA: TGTGCCAGCAGCTTATTACAGGCCAATTCACCCCTCCACTTT

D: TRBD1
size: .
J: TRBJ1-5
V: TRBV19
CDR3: CASTFTGGDNQPQHF
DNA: TGTGCCAGCACATTCACAGGGGGGGACAATCAGCCCCAGCATTTT

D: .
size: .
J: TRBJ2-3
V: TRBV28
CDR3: CASSLGVRGPPSTDTQYF
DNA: TGTGCCAGCAGTTTAGGGGTCAGGGGCCCACCGAGCACAGATACGCAGTATTTT

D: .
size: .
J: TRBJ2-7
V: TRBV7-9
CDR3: CASSRGNSYEQYF
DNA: TGTGCCAGCAGCCGGGGGAATAGCTACGAGCAGTACTTC

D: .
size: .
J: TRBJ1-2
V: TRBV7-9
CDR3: CASSRDSPSLGYTF
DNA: TGTGCCAGCAGCCGTGACAGCCCTTCCTTAGGCTACACCTTC

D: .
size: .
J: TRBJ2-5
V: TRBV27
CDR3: CASSPMAGSQETQYF
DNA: TGTGCCAGCAGCCCTATGGCGGGCTCCCAAGAGACCCAGTACTTC

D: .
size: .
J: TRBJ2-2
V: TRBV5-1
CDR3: CASSRSGAGELFF
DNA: TGCGCCAGCAGCCGGAGTGGCGCCGGGGAGCTGTTTTTT

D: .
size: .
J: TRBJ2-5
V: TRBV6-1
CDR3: CASNGHPQETQYF
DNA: TGTGCCAGCAATGGACACCCCCAAGAGACCCAGTACTTC

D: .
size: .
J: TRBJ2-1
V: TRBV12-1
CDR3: CASSSQGQGYNEQFF
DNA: TGTGCCAGCAGCTCCCAGGGACAGGGCTACAATGAGCAGTTCTTC

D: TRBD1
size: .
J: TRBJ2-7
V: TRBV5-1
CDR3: CASSLRQGGYEQYF
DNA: TGCGCCAGCAGCTTAAGACAGGGGGGTTACGAGCAGTACTTC

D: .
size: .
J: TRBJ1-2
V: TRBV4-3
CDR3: CASSPGDISNYGYTF
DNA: TGCGCCAGCAGCCCAGGGGACATTTCTAACTATGGCTACACCTTC

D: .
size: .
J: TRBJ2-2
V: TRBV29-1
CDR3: CSVLSTETNTGELFF
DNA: TGCAGCGTTCTTTCGACAGAAACGAACACCGGGGAGCTGTTTTTT

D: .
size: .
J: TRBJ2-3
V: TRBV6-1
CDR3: CASSPAGLTDTQYF
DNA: TGTGCCAGCAGCCCCGCAGGCCTCACAGATACGCAGTATTTT

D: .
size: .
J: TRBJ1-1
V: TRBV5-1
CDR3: CASSKGFEAFF
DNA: TGCGCCAGCAGCAAGGGGTTTGAAGCTTTCTTT

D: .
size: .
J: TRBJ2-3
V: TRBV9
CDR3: CASSVQFRDTQYF
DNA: TGTGCCAGCAGCGTACAGTTTCGCGATACGCAGTATTTT

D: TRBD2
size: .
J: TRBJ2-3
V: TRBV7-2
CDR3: CASSRTSGADTQYF
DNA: TGTGCCAGCAGCCGGACTAGCGGAGCAGATACGCAGTATTTT

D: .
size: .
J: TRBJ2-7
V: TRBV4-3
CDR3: CASSQEEYSGGSWEQYF
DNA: TGCGCCAGCAGCCAAGAAGAATACTCAGGGGGGTCTTGGGAGCAGTACTTC

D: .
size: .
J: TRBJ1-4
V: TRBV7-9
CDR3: CASSSNRELFF
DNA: TGTGCCAGCAGCTCTAACAGGGAACTGTTTTTT

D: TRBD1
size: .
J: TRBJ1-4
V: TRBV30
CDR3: CARRPGQTTNEKLFF
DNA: TGTGCCCGGAGGCCGGGACAGACAACTAATGAAAAACTGTTTTTT

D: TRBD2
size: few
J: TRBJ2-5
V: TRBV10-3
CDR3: CAIASGGEQETQYF
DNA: TGTGCCATAGCAAGCGGGGGGGAGCAAGAGACCCAGTACTTC

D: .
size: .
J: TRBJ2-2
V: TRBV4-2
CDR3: CASAAQDTNTGELFF
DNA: TGTGCCAGCGCGGCTCAGGACACTAACACCGGGGAGCTGTTTTTT

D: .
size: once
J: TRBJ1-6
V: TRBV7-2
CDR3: CASSRSRVQNSPLHF
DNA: TGTGCCAGCAGCAGGAGCAGGGTGCAGAATTCACCCCTCCACTTT

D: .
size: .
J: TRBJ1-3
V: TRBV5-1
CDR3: CASSLGLMTGIGNTIYF
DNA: TGCGCCAGCAGCTTGGGTCTTATGACAGGCATCGGAAACACCATATATTTT

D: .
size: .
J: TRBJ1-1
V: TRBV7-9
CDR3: CASSLSPDSFLNTEAFF
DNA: TGTGCCAGCAGCCTCAGTCCGGACTCATTTTTGAACACTGAAGCTTTCTTT

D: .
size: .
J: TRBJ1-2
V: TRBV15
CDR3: CATGTKGSYYGYTF
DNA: TGTGCCACCGGGACTAAGGGCAGTTACTATGGCTACACCTTC

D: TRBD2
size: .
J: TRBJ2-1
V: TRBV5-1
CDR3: CASNSVHVTSGDDEQFF
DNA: TGCGCCAGCAACTCCGTTCACGTGACTAGCGGGGATGATGAGCAGTTCTTC

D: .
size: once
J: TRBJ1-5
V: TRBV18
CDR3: CASSPPGQGNQPQHF
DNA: TGTGCCAGCTCACCACCGGGTCAGGGGAACCAGCCCCAGCATTTT

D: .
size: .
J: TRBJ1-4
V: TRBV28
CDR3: CATGTNEKLFF
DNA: TGTGCCACCGGGACTAATGAAAAACTGTTTTTT

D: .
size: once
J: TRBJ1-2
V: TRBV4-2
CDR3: CASSQLGQNYGYTF
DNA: TGTGCCAGCAGCCAACTAGGACAGAACTATGGCTACACCTTC

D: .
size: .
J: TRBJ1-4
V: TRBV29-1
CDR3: CSVGDGGYEKLFF
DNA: TGCAGCGTTGGGGACGGAGGGTACGAAAAACTGTTTTTT

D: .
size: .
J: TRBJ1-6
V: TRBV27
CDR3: CASSLEGRSSYNSPLHF
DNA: TGTGCCAGCAGTTTAGAGGGGAGGAGCTCCTATAATTCACCCCTCCACTTT

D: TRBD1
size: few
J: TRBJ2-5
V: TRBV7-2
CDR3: CASSSPGQGETQYF
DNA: TGTGCCAGCAGCTCACCGGGACAGGGAGAGACCCAGTACTTC

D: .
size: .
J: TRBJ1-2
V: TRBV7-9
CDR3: CASSSGLGTSYGYTF
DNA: TGTGCCAGCAGCTCAGGGTTAGGTACCTCTTATGGCTACACCTTC

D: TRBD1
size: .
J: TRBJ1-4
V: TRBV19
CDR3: CASRPLGQSNEKLFF
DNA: TGTGCCAGTCGGCCCCTGGGACAGAGTAATGAAAAACTGTTTTTT

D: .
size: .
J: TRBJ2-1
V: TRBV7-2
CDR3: CASSVYNEQFF
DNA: TGTGCCAGCAGCGTATACAATGAGCAGTTCTTC

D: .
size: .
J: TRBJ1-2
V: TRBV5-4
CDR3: CASSLYQGYTF
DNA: TGTGCCAGCAGCTTGTATCAGGGCTACACCTTC

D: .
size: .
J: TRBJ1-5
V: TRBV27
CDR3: CASSQGIQNQPQHF
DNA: TGTGCCAGCAGCCAGGGTATTCAGAATCAGCCCCAGCATTTT